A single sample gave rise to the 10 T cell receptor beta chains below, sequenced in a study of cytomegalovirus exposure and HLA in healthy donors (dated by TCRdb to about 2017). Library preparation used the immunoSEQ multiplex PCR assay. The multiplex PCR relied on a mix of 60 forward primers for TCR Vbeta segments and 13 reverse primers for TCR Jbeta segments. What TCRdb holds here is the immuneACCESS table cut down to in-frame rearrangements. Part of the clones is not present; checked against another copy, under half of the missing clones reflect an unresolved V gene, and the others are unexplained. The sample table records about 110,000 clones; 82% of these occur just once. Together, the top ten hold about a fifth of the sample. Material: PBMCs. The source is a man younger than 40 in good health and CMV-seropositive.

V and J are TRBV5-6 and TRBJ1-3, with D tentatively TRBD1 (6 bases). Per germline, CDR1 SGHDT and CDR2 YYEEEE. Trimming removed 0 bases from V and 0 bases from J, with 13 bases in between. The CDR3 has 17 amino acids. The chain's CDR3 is CASSLEGHLTSGNTIYF. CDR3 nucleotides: TGTGCCAGCAGCTTGGAGGGACACTTGACCTCTGGAAACACCATATATTTT.

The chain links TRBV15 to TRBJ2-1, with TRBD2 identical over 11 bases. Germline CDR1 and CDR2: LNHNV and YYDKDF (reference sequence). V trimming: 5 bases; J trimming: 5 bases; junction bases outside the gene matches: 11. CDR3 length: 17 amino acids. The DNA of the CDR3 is TGTGCCACCAGCGGGGGACCTAGCGGGAGGACGAACAATGAGCAGTTCTTC. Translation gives CATSGGPSGRTNNEQFF.

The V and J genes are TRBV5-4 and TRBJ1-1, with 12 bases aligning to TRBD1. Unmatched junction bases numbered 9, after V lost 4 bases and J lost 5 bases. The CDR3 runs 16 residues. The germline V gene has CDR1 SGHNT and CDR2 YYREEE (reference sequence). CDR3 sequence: CASSPGDRGRSTEAFF. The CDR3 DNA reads TGTGCCAGCAGCCCAGGGGACAGGGGGCGAAGTACTGAAGCTTTCTTT.

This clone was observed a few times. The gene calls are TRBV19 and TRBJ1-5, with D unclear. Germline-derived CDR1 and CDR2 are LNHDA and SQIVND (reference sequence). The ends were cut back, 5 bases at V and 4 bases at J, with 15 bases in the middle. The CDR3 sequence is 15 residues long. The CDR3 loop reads CASSRADGRNQPQHF. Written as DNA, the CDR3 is TGTGCCAGTAGTCGAGCGGACGGCAGGAATCAGCCCCAGCATTTT.

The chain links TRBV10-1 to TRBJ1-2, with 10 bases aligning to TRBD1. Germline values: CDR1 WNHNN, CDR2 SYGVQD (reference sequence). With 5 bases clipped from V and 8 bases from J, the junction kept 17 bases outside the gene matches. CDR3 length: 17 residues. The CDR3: CASSNTVGDRGAEGYTF. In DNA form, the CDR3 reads TGCGCCAGCAGTAACACCGTAGGGGACAGGGGCGCGGAGGGCTACACCTTC.

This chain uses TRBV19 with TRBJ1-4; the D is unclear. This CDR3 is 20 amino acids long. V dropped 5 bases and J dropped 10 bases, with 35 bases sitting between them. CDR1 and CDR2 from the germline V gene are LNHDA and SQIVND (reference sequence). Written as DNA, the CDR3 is TGTGCCAGTAGTGCCGTCCCCTCGGCTTCCTTCGACATTGGAGGACGAAAACTGTTTTTT. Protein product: CASSAVPSASFDIGGRKLFF.

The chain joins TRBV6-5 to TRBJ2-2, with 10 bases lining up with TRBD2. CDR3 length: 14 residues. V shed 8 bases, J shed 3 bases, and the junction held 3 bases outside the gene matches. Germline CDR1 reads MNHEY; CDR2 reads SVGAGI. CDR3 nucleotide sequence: TGTGCCAGCGCGGGACTAGCGTACACCGGGGAGCTGTTTTTT. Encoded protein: CASAGLAYTGELFF.

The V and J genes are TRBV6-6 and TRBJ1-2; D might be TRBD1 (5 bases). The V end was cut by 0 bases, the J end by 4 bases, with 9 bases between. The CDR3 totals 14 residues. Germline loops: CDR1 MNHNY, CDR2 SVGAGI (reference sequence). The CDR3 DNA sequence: TGTGCCAGCAGTTACTCGGAGGGGTTCTATGGCTACACCTTC. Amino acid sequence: CASSYSEGFYGYTF.

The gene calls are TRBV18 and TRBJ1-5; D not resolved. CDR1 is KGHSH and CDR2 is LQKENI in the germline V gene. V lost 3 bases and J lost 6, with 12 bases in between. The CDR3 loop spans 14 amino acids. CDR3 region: CASSPSSAGQPQHF. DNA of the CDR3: TGTGCCAGCTCACCCTCGTCGGCAGGTCAGCCCCAGCATTTT.

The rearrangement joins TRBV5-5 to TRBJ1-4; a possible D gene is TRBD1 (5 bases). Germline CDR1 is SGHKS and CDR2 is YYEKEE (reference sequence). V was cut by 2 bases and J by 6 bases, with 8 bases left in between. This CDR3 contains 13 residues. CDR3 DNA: TGTGCCAGCAGCTTAGTCAGGGATGAAAAACTGTTTTTT. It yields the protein CASSLVRDEKLFF.